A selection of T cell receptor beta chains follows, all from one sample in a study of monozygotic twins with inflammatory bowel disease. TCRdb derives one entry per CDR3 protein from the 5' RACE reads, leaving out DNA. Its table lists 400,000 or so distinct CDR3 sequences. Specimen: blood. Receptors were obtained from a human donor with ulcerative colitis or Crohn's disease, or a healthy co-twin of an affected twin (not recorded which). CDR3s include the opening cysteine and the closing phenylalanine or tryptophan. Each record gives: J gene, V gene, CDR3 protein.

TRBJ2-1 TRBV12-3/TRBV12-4 CASSPSTRRSDSSYNEQFF
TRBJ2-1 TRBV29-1 CSVLGQYNEQFF
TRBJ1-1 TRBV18 CASHTTGVVAFF
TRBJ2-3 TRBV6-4 CASSDSMRGGPDTQYF
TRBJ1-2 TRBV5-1 CASSPPGTGDGYTF
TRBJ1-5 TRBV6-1 CATSFGQPQHF
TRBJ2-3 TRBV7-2 CASSLVEGTALGTQYF
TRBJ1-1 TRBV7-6 CASSSGTGARSYFLNTEAFF
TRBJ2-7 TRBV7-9 CASSLGGGQYF
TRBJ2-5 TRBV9 CASSGGTGVYQETQYF
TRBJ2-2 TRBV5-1 CASSLTLTDNTGELFF
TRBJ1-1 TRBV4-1 CASSQTREIPFGAFF
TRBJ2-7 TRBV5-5 CASSLGLAGVSSYEQYF
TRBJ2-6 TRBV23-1 CASSSPPSLNDLGPGANVLTF
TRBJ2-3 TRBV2 CASSGNSIIVGDTQYF
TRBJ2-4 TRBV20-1 CSASRTGNIQYF